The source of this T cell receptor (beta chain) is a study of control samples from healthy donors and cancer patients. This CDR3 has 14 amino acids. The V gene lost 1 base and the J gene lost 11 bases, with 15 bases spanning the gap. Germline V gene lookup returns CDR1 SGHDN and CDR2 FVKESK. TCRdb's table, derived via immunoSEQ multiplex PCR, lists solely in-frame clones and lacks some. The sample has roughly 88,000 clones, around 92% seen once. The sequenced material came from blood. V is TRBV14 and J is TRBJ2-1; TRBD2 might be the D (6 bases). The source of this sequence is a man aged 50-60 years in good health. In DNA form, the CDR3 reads TGTGCCAGCAGCCAAGTACTCTCCGGGACTCAGCAGTTCTTC. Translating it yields CASSQVLSGTQQFF.